The clone carrying this T cell receptor (beta chain) came up many times. The antigen remains undetermined. Sequencing involved patients with CD8+CD57+ cell expansion previously shown by flow cytometry. In all patients, the disease was severe acquired aplastic anemia. The study profiled TCR beta VDJ and CDR3 using genomic DNA as template. TCRdb reanalysed the reads using MiXCR and keeps one entry per CDR3 protein. The sample records about 160,000 distinct CDR3 sequences, around half being singletons. This sample is drawn from a study of CD8+CD57+ T cells in acquired aplastic anemia. Trimming took off 8 bases at V and 9 bases at J, with 23 bases between the two ends. Germline V gene lookup returns CDR1 MGHDK and CDR2 SYGVNS. The CDR3 loop spans 15 amino acids. Overall study results and limits: Controls and patients did not differ significantly in CD8+ Simpson's diversity. Patients and controls shared fewer than 30 CD8+ CDR3 sequences.

Sequenced input: sorted CD4+, CD8+, or CD8+CD57+ T cells (not recorded which) from PBMCs. The rearrangement joins TRBV25-1 to TRBJ2-1, with D perhaps TRBD1 (5 bases). The clonotype originates from a human donor with aplastic anemia. CDR3 residues: CASEETGPKRGEQFF. The CDR3 nucleotides are TGTGCCAGCGAGGAGACCGGGCCAAAAAGGGGTGAGCAGTTCTTC.